These 14 T cell receptor beta chains share one sample of origin, sequenced in a study of T cells after yellow fever vaccination. TCRdb reprocessed the 5' RACE reads with MiXCR, giving one entry per CDR3 protein. This table holds some 320,000 distinct CDR3 sequences, about 4% found once. The specimen comprised PBMCs, sampled 5 days after the yellow fever booster vaccination. The receptors here all came from a man younger than 35 who received the YFV17D yellow fever vaccine.

The chain couples TRBV9 to TRBJ2-1, with 13 bases identical to TRBD2. The CDR3 is 15 amino acids. Germline lookup yields CDR1 SGDLS and CDR2 YYNGEE. After removal of 4 bases from V and 4 bases from J, the junction contained 2 bases not matched to a gene. The DNA of the CDR3 is TGTGCCAGCAGCACTAGCGGGGGGGCATACAATGAGCAGTTCTTC. Amino acid sequence: CASSTSGGAYNEQFF. The full variable domain, rest sourced from reference TRBV9 and TRBJ2-1, is DSGVTQTPKHLITATGQRVTLRCSPRSGDLSVYWYQQSLDQGLQFLIQYYNGEERAKGNILERFSAQQFPDLHSELNLSSLELGDSALYFCASSTSGGAYNEQFFGPGTRLTVL.

This clonotype was counted many times. This sequence joins TRBV28 and TRBJ2-7; perhaps D is TRBD1 or TRBD2 (5 bases each). CDR1 and CDR2 from the germline V gene are MDHEN and SYDVKM. This CDR3 comprises 13 residues. The germline V and J ends were trimmed by 3 bases and 6 bases, with 12 bases remaining between them. CDR3 bases: TGTGCCAGCAGTTTTGAGGGGTCGACCGAGCAGTACGTC. Its protein is CASSFEGSTEQYV.

This clonotype has ten or more counts. This chain links TRBV12-3 or TRBV12-4 with TRBJ2-7; D might be TRBD2 (7 bases). The V end lost 4 bases, the J end lost 8 bases, and 15 bases lay between the germline ends. CDR3 length: 13 residues. The CDR3 protein is CASSYLGGGKQYV. DNA of the CDR3: TGTGCCAGCAGTTACCTGGGAGGGGGTAAGCAGTACGTC.

At least ten counts were recorded for this clonotype. This chain joins TRBV5-6 and TRBJ1-1; a possible D gene is TRBD1 (5 bases). Deletions cut 4 bases from V and 0 bases from J, with 13 bases between. This CDR3 comprises 15 residues. Per the germline V gene, CDR1 is SGHDT and CDR2 is YYEEEE. The CDR3 sequence: CASSLWGTLNTEAFF. The DNA of the CDR3 is TGTGCCAGCAGCCTGTGGGGGACCTTGAACACTGAAGCTTTCTTT.

The V gene is TRBV20-1, the J gene TRBJ2-5, with no clear D. The CDR3 extends over 10 amino acids. Trimming took off 4 bases at V and 7 bases at J, with 7 bases between the two ends. CDR1 is DFQATT and CDR2 is SNEGSKA in the germline V gene (reference sequence). The CDR3 is CSANGPTQYF. The DNA for the CDR3 is TGCAGTGCTAATGGGCCGACCCAGTACTTC.

The gene calls are TRBV30 and TRBJ1-2, with D possibly TRBD1 on 6 matching bases. The CDR3 consists of 14 residues. Germline V gene sequence: CDR1 GTSNPN, CDR2 SVGIG (reference sequence). V lost 4 bases and J lost 6, with 18 bases in between. The CDR3 spells CAWNSGAGRDGYTF. Here the CDR3 DNA reads TGTGCCTGGAATTCGGGGGCGGGACGAGATGGCTACACCTTC.

This clonotype occurred a few times. This sequence joins TRBV13 and TRBJ2-5; 12 bases map to TRBD2. Germline V lookup: CDR1 PRHDT, CDR2 FYEKMQ (reference sequence). V trimming: 1 base; J trimming: 3 bases; junction bases outside the gene matches: 3. The CDR3 totals 16 residues. The CDR3 spells CASSLVLAGGKETQYF. The CDR3 nucleotides read TGTGCCAGCAGCTTAGTTCTAGCGGGGGGGAAAGAGACCCAGTACTTC.

This clonotype appeared many times. The gene calls are TRBV5-1 and TRBJ1-2; 8 bases match TRBD1. The CDR3 totals 16 residues. J lost 8 bases, V lost 0 bases, and 12 bases had no gene match. Germline loops: CDR1 SGHRS, CDR2 YFSETQ. In nucleotides, the CDR3 is TGCGCCAGCAGCTTGGCCACCGGGACAGGCCCCGGGGGCTACACCTTC. Translating it yields CASSLATGTGPGGYTF.

This clonotype was seen at least ten times. The genes are TRBV4-2 and TRBJ1-5; D not resolved. From germline, CDR1 is LGHNA and CDR2 YNFKEQ. V was clipped by 0 bases and J by 3 bases, with 12 bases between them. The length of the CDR3 is 16 residues. CDR3 residues: CASSQDLPGFNQPQHF. In DNA, the CDR3 is TGTGCCAGCAGCCAAGACCTTCCGGGGTTCAATCAGCCCCAGCATTTT.

The chain recombines TRBV6-1 with TRBJ2-5, with D possibly TRBD1 on 5 matching bases. V gave up 4 bases and J gave up 5 bases, with 14 bases separating them. This CDR3 is built from 14 residues. CDR1 and CDR2 (germline): MNHNS, SASEGT. This CDR3 is CASSVIQGGETQYF. The DNA of the CDR3 is TGTGCCAGCAGTGTCATTCAGGGTGGGGAGACCCAGTACTTC.

The rearrangement uses TRBV5-5 and TRBJ1-2; the D is unclear. Germline lookup yields CDR1 SGHKS and CDR2 YYEKEE (reference sequence). Trimming took off 5 bases at V and 1 base at J, with 9 bases between the two ends. The CDR3 is 13 residues long. This CDR3 reads CASRLGDNYGYTF. The CDR3 DNA reads as TGTGCCAGCAGGCTGGGAGATAACTATGGCTACACCTTC.

Ten or more counts support this clonotype. The chain joins TRBV13 to TRBJ2-1; TRBD2 agrees at 10 bases. Trimming took 7 bases from V and 0 from J; bases not matched to a gene: 3. The CDR3 has 15 residues. Germline CDR1 is PRHDT and CDR2 is FYEKMQ (reference sequence). CDR3 nucleotide sequence: TGTGCCAGCACTGAGCGGGGGGGCTCCTACAATGAGCAGTTCTTC. Translation gives CASTERGGSYNEQFF.

The chain recombines TRBV25-1 with TRBJ2-3; 10 bases are shared with TRBD2. This CDR3 is built from 17 residues. V was pared by 10 bases and J by 2 bases, with 15 bases of the junction left unmatched. Germline loops: CDR1 MGHDK, CDR2 SYGVNS. CDR3 region: CATGVGLAGVSTDTQYF. The CDR3 DNA is TGTGCCACCGGGGTGGGGCTAGCGGGGGTTTCCACAGATACGCAGTATTTT.

The table lists this clonotype with many counts. The chain is built from TRBV19 and TRBJ1-1; tentatively, D is TRBD1 (5 bases). Per germline, CDR1 LNHDA and CDR2 SQIVND (reference sequence). The CDR3 runs 12 residues. Trimming shortened V by 5 bases and J by 6 bases, and 10 bases separated the two germline ends. The CDR3 here is CASSQVGAEAFF. The CDR3 DNA sequence: TGTGCCAGTAGTCAGGTAGGGGCTGAAGCTTTCTTT.